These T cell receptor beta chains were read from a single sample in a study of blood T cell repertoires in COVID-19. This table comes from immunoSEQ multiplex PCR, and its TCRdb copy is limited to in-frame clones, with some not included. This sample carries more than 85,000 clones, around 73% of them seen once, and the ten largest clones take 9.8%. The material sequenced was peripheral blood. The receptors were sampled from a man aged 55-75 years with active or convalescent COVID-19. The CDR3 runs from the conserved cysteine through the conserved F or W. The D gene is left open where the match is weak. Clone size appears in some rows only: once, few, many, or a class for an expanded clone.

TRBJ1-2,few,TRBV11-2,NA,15,TGTGCCAGCAGCTTAGAGGCTGCAGGCCTCTATGGCTACACCTTC,CASSLEAAGLYGYTF
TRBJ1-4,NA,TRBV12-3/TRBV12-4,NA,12,TGTGCCAGCAGTCACCGGGGTGAAAAACTGTTTTTT,CASSHRGEKLFF
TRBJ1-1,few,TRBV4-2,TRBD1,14,TGTGCCAGCAGCCTGGAGGACAGGGCGCCCCTAACTTTCTTT,CASSLEDRAPLTFF
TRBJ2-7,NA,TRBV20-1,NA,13,TGCAGTGCTAGTGAGAGTCTATCCTACGAGCAGTACTTC,CSASESLSYEQYF
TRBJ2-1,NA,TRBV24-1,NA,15,TGTGCCACCCAGGGGAATGTGGGGTTGGGAAATGAGCAGTTCTTC,CATQGNVGLGNEQFF
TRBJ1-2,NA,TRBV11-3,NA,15,TGTGCCAGCAGCTTATTTGGCGGGAGGAATCATGGCTACACCTTC,CASSLFGGRNHGYTF
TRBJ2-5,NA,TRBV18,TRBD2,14,TGTGCCAGCTCACCAGGGACTAGGCAAGAGACCCAGTACTTC,CASSPGTRQETQYF
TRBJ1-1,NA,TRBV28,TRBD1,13,TGTGCCAGCATTCCAGGGGGCTACACTGAAGCTTTCTTT,CASIPGGYTEAFF
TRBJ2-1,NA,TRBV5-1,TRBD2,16,TGCGCCAGCGGACCTCCCGGGACTAGCGGAGTAGGTGAGCAGTTCTTC,CASGPPGTSGVGEQFF
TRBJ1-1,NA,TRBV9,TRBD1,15,TGTGCCAGCAGCCCGCCGGGGGGGACAGGGGCGGAAGCTTTCTTT,CASSPPGGTGAEAFF
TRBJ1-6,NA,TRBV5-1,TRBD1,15,TGCGCCAGCAGCGTGAAGGGACAGGGGAGTTCACCCCTCCACTTT,CASSVKGQGSSPLHF
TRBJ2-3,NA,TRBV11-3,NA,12,TGTGCCAGCAGCCGCACTGCTTTTACGCAGTATTTT,CASSRTAFTQYF
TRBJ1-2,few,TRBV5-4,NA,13,TGTGCCAGCAGCCAGACACAAAACTATGGCTACACCTTC,CASSQTQNYGYTF
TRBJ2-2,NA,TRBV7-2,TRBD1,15,TGTGCCAGCAGATCCGGGACAGGGTATACCGGGGAGCTGTTTTTT,CASRSGTGYTGELFF
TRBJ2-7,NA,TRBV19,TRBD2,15,TGTGCCAGTAGTAGCCGGACTAGCGGGAGCTACGAGCAGTACTTC,CASSSRTSGSYEQYF
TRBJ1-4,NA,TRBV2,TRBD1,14,TGTGCCAGCAGTGGGGACAGATGGAGTGAAAAACTGTTTTTT,CASSGDRWSEKLFF
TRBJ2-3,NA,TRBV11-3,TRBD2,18,TGTGCCAGCAGCTTAAGAGCGGGAGGAATAGCTGGCACAGATACGCAGTATTTT,CASSLRAGGIAGTDTQYF
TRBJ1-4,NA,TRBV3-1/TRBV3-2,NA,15,TGTGCCAGCAGTCAAGCGGTCTTTCCCCCGGGAAAACTGTTTTTT,CASSQAVFPPGKLFF
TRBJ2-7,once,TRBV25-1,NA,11,TGTGCCAGCAGTTATGCCTACGAGCAGTACTTC,CASSYAYEQYF
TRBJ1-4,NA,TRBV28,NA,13,TGTGCCAGCTGGGCCGGAGGGTTTGAAAAACTGTTTTTT,CASWAGGFEKLFF
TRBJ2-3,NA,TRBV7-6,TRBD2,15,TGTGCCAGCAGCCCTAGCGGGCTGGGCACAGATACGCAGTATTTT,CASSPSGLGTDTQYF
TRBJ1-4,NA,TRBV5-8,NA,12,TGTGCCAGCAGCTCGAGGGATGAAAAACTGTTTTTT,CASSSRDEKLFF
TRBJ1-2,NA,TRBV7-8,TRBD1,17,TGTGCCAGCAGCCCGAGAATGGGGACAGGGGGCAACTATGGCTACACCTTC,CASSPRMGTGGNYGYTF
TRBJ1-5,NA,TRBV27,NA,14,TGTGCCAGCAGTTTCAGGGCAGGCAATCAGCCCCAGCATTTT,CASSFRAGNQPQHF
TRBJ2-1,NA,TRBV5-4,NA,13,TGTGCCAGCAGCTTGGAATCATACAATGAGCAGTTCTTC,CASSLESYNEQFF
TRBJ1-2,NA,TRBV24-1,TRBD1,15,TGTGCCACCAGTGATGCCGGGACAGGGGTTCGTGGCTACACCTTC,CATSDAGTGVRGYTF
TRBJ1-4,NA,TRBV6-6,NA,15,TGTGCCAGCAGCCCACAGAGAACAACTAATGAAAAACTGTTTTTT,CASSPQRTTNEKLFF
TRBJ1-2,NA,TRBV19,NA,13,TGTGCCAGTAGTTTCCAGACTCCTTATGGCTACACCTTC,CASSFQTPYGYTF
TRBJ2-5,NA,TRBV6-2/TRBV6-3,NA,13,TGTGCCAGCAGTTACTCGACTAGACTGACCCAGTACTTC,CASSYSTRLTQYF
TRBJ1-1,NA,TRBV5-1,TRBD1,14,TGCGCCAGCAGCTACTACAGGGGAGGCACTGAAGCTTTCTTT,CASSYYRGGTEAFF
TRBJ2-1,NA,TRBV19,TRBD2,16,TGTGCCACACTCGCCCCGACGGGACTAGCGGGAAGAGGGCAGTTCTTC,CATLAPTGLAGRGQFF
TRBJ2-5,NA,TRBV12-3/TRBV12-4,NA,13,TGTGCCAGCAGCCATGGACTCCAAGAGACCCAGTACTTC,CASSHGLQETQYF
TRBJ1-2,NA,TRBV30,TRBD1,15,TGTGCCTGGAGTACATGGACAGGGCGCAGAGATGGCTACACCTTC,CAWSTWTGRRDGYTF
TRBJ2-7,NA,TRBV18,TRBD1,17,TGTGCCAGCTCACGGACAGGAACCCCCACCACCTCCTACGAGCAGTACTTC,CASSRTGTPTTSYEQYF
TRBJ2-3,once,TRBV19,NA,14,TGTGCCAGTAGTATAGCAATACTTACAGATACGCAGTATTTT,CASSIAILTDTQYF
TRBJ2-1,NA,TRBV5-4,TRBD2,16,TGTGCCAGCAGCTTGGAGGTAGCGGGAGGGCCTAATGAGCAGTTCTTC,CASSLEVAGGPNEQFF
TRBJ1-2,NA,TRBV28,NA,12,TGTGCCAGCAGTTTTGGGGGGGATGGCTACACCTTC,CASSFGGDGYTF
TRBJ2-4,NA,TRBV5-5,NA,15,TGTGCCAGCAGCTCCCTACAGGGTAGTTGGAACATTCAGTACTTC,CASSSLQGSWNIQYF
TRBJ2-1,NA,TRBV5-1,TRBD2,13,TGCGCCAGCAGTCCCCACGGGGGGAATGAGCAGTTCTTC,CASSPHGGNEQFF
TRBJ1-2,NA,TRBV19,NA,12,TGTGCCAGTAGTACACAGGGAGACGGCTACACCTTC,CASSTQGDGYTF
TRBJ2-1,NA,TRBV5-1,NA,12,TGCGCCAGCAGCATGGACTTGGATGAGCAGTTCTTC,CASSMDLDEQFF
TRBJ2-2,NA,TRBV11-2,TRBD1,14,TGTGCCAGCAGCCCACAGGGGCGCACCGGGGAGCTGTTTTTT,CASSPQGRTGELFF
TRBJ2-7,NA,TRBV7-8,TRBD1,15,TGTGCCAGCAGCTTAGGGGACAGGGACTTGAACGAGCAGTACTTC,CASSLGDRDLNEQYF
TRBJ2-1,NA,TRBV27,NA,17,TGTGCCAGCCCTGGGTGGGCAACAGAGCGGGCTTACAATGAGCAGTTCTTC,CASPGWATERAYNEQFF
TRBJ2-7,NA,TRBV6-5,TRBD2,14,TGTGCCAGCGGGAGGGACGGATTCTCCTACGAGCAGTACTTC,CASGRDGFSYEQYF